This is a list of T cell receptor beta chains from one sample in a study of T cell repertoires in cytomegalovirus infection. TCRdb analysed the reads with MiXCR anew, one entry per CDR3 protein. Altogether some 560,000 distinct CDR3 sequences are present, around two fifths being singletons, with the ten largest covering about 48%. These receptors' targets are unknown. The sequencing used cultured PBMCs, collected from culture after CMV antigen stimulation. These receptors all come from a human donor in good health (CMV status not recorded). Some clones in this sample may be carry-over from other donors' samples. Both conserved end residues are part of each CDR3. The order of the fields is J gene, V gene, CDR3 protein.

TRBJ2-5	TRBV7-2	CASSLSLAGGLETQYF
TRBJ1-4	TRBV11-2	CASSPSRIPNEKLFF
TRBJ1-5	TRBV6-6	CASSYVATGTQPQHF
TRBJ1-1	TRBV14	CASSHGIVGDRGRNTEAFF
TRBJ2-5	TRBV11-2	CASSLDRWGGYQETQYF
TRBJ1-4	TRBV7-2	CASSLRFTDNEKLFF
TRBJ2-1	TRBV6-6	CASRIAGTERGGEQFF
TRBJ1-2	TRBV19	CASSNPGQGARYGYTF
TRBJ2-3	TRBV4-1	CASSQSDKTTDTQYF
TRBJ1-1	TRBV7-2	CASSPEIVAEAFF
TRBJ1-2	TRBV6-6	CASRSRSDYGYTF
TRBJ2-7	TRBV7-9	CASSFEGGLDEQYF
TRBJ2-5	TRBV7-2	CASSVTGGWETQYF
TRBJ1-4	TRBV5-5	CASSLAGQGIGEKLFF
TRBJ2-1	TRBV9	CASSAQDGAGEQFF
TRBJ2-7	TRBV7-8	CASSTNQQGDEQYF
TRBJ2-7	TRBV11-2	CASSSLTGLYEQYF
TRBJ2-7	TRBV20-1	CSAKLAGLGSEQYF
TRBJ1-6	TRBV28	CASSPRDSFFRSPLHF
TRBJ1-5	TRBV6-2/TRBV6-3	CASRTRGLNQPQHF
TRBJ1-6	TRBV6-5	CASTRSSYNSPLHF
TRBJ1-2	TRBV10-3	CAIILENYGYTF
TRBJ2-7	TRBV28	CASSLDGAYEQYF
TRBJ1-1	TRBV7-9	CASTSGVSTEAFF
TRBJ1-1	TRBV6-6	CASSTTGSPEAFF
TRBJ2-1	TRBV7-2	CASTPTSGITYNEQFF
TRBJ2-7	TRBV19	CASSTRLSQTYEQYF
TRBJ1-1	TRBV6-5	CASSYSTGRTEAFF
TRBJ2-3	TRBV12-3/TRBV12-4	CASSPSGGTQYF
TRBJ2-7	TRBV7-2	CASSLDGQSPYEQYF